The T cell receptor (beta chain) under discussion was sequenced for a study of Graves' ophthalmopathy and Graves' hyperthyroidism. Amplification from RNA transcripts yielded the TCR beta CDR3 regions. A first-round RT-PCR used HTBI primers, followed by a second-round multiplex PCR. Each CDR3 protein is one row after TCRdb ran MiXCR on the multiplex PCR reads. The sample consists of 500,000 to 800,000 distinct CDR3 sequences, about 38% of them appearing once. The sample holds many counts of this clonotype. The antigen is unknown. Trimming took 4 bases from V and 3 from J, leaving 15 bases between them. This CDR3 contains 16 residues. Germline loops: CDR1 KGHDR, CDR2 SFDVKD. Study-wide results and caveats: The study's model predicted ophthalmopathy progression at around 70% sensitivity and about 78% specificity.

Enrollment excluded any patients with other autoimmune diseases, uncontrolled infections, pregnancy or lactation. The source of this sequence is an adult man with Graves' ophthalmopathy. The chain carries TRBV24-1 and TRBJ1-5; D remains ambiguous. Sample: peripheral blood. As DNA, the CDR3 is TGTGCCACCAGTGAGGCCGTGGACGGATCCAATCAGCCCCAGCATTTT. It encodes CATSEAVDGSNQPQHF.